One sample yielded the 3 T cell receptor beta chains listed below, sequenced in a study of regulatory T cells in long-lasting Graves disease. Building of the TCR beta libraries involved iRepertoire HTBI primers and Arm-PCR of CDR3 regions. TCRdb ran MiXCR on the multiplex PCR reads and lists one entry per CDR3 protein. The sample contains 440,000 or so distinct CDR3 sequences, roughly 15% of which appear only once. Noted time point: newly diagnosed GD, antithyroid drugs for less than 3 months. RNA extracted from PBMCs served as the sequencing template. These records were also assigned to another study, of T cells in Graves' hyperthyroidism and ophthalmopathy.

This sample comprised peripheral blood mononuclear cells (PBMCs), obtained at new diagnosis, from a patient treated with antithyroid drugs. All receptors derive from a young woman with Graves disease.

The CDR3 reads CASSPLREQYF. Written as DNA, the CDR3 is TGCGCCAGCAGCCCGCTAAGGGAGCAGTACTTC. The chain recombines TRBV10-2 with TRBJ2-7; D not certain. This CDR3 has 11 amino acids. The V end was cut by 6 bases, the J end by 7 bases, with 10 bases between. Looked up from germline, CDR1 is WSHSY and CDR2 is SAAADI.

This clonotype was counted many times. This chain uses TRBV24-1 with TRBJ2-1; 12 bases line up with TRBD2. This CDR3 spans 16 amino acids. Germline loops: CDR1 KGHDR, CDR2 SFDVKD. V gave up 4 bases and J gave up 5 bases; unmatched junction bases: 5. The CDR3 here is CATSDQTSGSNNEQFF. As DNA, the CDR3 is TGTGCCACCAGTGACCAGACTAGCGGGAGTAACAATGAGCAGTTCTTC.

This clonotype appeared a few times. A much larger clone differs from this one at a single base, so this may be a read error. The chain joins TRBV3-1 to TRBJ1-2; D is perhaps TRBD1 (6 bases). Trimming pared 6 bases from V and 3 bases from J, leaving 17 bases between. CDR1 is LGHDT, CDR2 YNNKEL, per germline (reference sequence). CDR3 size: 15 residues. CDR3 in amino acids: CASSSDGGLDYGYTF. The CDR3 DNA follows: TGTGCCAGCAGTTCGGACGGGGGGCTCGACTATGGCTACACCTTC.